The source of this T cell receptor beta chain is a study of cytomegalovirus exposure and HLA in healthy donors. Study context: Out of 180 million or so T cells, an earlier analysis found roughly 110 million unique TCR beta sequences in total. Study-wide points: Indistinguishability led to the exclusion of some V segments, TRBV6-2 and TRBV6-3 included. CMV serostatus was the only recorded immune exposure for donors.

The germline CDR1 and CDR2 sequences are MGHDK and SYGVNS. The CDR3 runs to 14 residues. The V end lost 2 bases, the J end lost 7 bases, and 11 bases lay between the germline ends. PCR amplification relied on 60 Vbeta primers (plus 13 Jbeta primers). TCRdb's copy holds only in-frame clones and misses some; the assay was immunoSEQ multiplex PCR. Here the sample spans some 150,000 clones, 72% being singletons. For this clone: The antigen is unknown.

The V gene is TRBV25-1, the J gene TRBJ2-2, with a tentative D call TRBD1 (6 bases). The sequence came from a human donor in good health. Input material: PBMCs. Here the CDR3 reads CASSERGRGGELFF. CDR3 sequence (DNA): TGTGCCAGCAGTGAAAGGGGGAGAGGCGGGGAGCTGTTTTTT. Full variable domain (missing parts from reference TRBV25-1 and TRBJ2-2): EADIYQTPRYLVIGTGKKITLECSQTMGHDKMYWYQQDPGMELHLIHYSYGVNSTEKGDLSSESTVSRIRTEHFPLTLESARPSHTSQYLCASSERGRGGELFFGEGSRLTVL.